These 28 T cell receptor beta chains were sequenced from one sample in a study of regulatory T cells in long-lasting Graves disease. Time point here: persistent/refractory GD, antithyroid drugs over 5 years with positive TRAb. Isolated PBMC RNA provided the starting material for the TCR library. Arm-PCR of CDR3 regions with iRepertoire HTBI primers generated TCR beta libraries. Using its own MiXCR run on the multiplex PCR reads, TCRdb lists one record per CDR3 protein. The repertoire holds about 470,000 distinct CDR3 sequences, around 21% seen once, with 6.5% to 10% in the top ten. Sequences were derived from peripheral blood mononuclear cells (PBMCs), sampled when the disease was refractory, from a patient treated with antithyroid drugs. These receptors were taken from a female donor with Graves disease.

This clonotype showed up just a few times. This sequence joins TRBV11-2 and TRBJ2-3; D possibly corresponds to TRBD2 (6 bases). This CDR3 is 12 amino acids long. V was shortened by 1 base and J by 10 bases, with 9 bases between the two germline ends. Germline lookup yields CDR1 SGHAT and CDR2 FQNNGV. CDR3 amino acids: CASSLGREAQYF. The CDR3, as DNA: TGTGCCAGCAGCTTAGGTAGGGAGGCGCAGTATTTT.

This clonotype has only a few counts. The chain recombines TRBV20-1 with TRBJ1-2; possible D gene TRBD1, 5 bases. V was pared by 3 bases and J by 0 bases, with 20 bases between. The CDR3 contains 17 residues. From germline, CDR1 is DFQATT and CDR2 SNEGSKA (reference sequence). CDR3 in amino acids: CSARGLTRGATNYGYTF. Written as DNA, the CDR3 is TGCAGTGCTAGGGGCCTGACGAGGGGAGCTACTAACTATGGCTACACCTTC.

Relative to its sample, this clonotype is medium-sized (0.01 to 0.1%). V is TRBV3-1 and J is TRBJ2-5; D is possibly TRBD2 (6 bases). The CDR3 spans 16 residues. Trimming left V 0 bases short and J 5 bases short, with 16 bases between. In germline, CDR1 is LGHDT, CDR2 YNNKEL (reference sequence). The CDR3 loop is CASSQDMIGGVETQYF. The CDR3 DNA reads TGTGCCAGCAGCCAAGATATGATCGGGGGAGTGGAGACCCAGTACTTC.

Only a few counts were recorded for this clonotype. This chain connects TRBV2 to TRBJ1-4, with D possibly TRBD1 on 6 matching bases. Trimming took 7 bases from V and 6 from J, leaving 21 bases between them. Germline V CDR1 and CDR2: SNHLY, FYNNEI. The CDR3 covers 16 residues. In DNA form, the CDR3 reads TGTGCCAGCACCAAACGGGGGCTGCGCTTAGATGAAAAACTGTTTTTT. Amino acid sequence: CASTKRGLRLDEKLFF. Full variable domain (remainder filled in from reference TRBV2 and TRBJ1-4): EPEVTQTPSHQVTQMGQEVILRCVPISNHLYFYWYRQILGQKVEFLVSFYNNEISEKSEIFDDQFSVERPDGSNFTLKIRSTKLEDSAMYFCASTKRGLRLDEKLFFGSGTQLSVL.

This clonotype was seen ten or more times. The chain combines TRBV2 with TRBJ1-1; maybe TRBD1 (5 bases). The germline V gene encodes CDR1 SNHLY and CDR2 FYNNEI. The V gene lost 6 bases and the J gene lost 4 bases, with 15 bases spanning the gap. This CDR3 has 14 residues. CDR3 bases: TGTGCCAGCAGAGTCAGGGATTCCGGCACTGAAGCTTTCTTT. Protein: CASRVRDSGTEAFF.

Many counts were recorded for this clonotype. The V gene is TRBV24-1, the J gene TRBJ1-2; 8 bases line up with TRBD1. The germline V gene has CDR1 KGHDR and CDR2 SFDVKD. The V gene end was trimmed by 4 bases and the J gene end by 4 bases; junction bases not matched to a gene: 4. The CDR3 length is 14 residues. Here the CDR3 reads CATSDSGGGYGYTF. CDR3 coding DNA: TGTGCCACCAGTGACTCAGGGGGCGGCTATGGCTACACCTTC.

In this sample, this clonotype turned up many times. The V gene is TRBV6-2 or TRBV6-3, the J gene TRBJ1-1; D uncertain. The CDR3 is made up of 18 amino acids. V was pared by 2 bases and J by 0 bases, with 19 bases between. Germline CDR1 MNHEY, CDR2 SVGEGT. DNA of the CDR3: TGTGCCAGCAGTTACCTGACGCAAGAAGGACGGATGAACACTGAAGCTTTCTTT. Translated: CASSYLTQEGRMNTEAFF.

This clonotype appeared a few times. The chain couples TRBV28 to TRBJ2-5, with D perhaps TRBD1 (5 bases). Between the trimmed V and J ends, which lost 2 bases and 2 bases, there was a span of 12 bases. In germline, CDR1 is MDHEN, CDR2 SYDVKM. CDR3 size: 15 residues. The CDR3, as DNA: TGTGCCAGCAGTTTAGTGGGGCCGTGGCAAGAGACCCAGTACTTC. Its translation is CASSLVGPWQETQYF.

This clonotype was observed many times. The J gene is TRBJ2-6, the V gene TRBV10-3; D perhaps matches TRBD1 (6 bases). Per the germline V gene, CDR1 is ENHRY and CDR2 is SYGVKD. Between the trimmed V and J ends, which lost 6 bases and 0 bases, there was a span of 9 bases. The CDR3 covers 15 residues. CDR3 DNA sequence: TGTGCCATCAGCGCGGACAGCTCTGGGGCCAACGTCCTGACTTTC. This gives the protein CAISADSSGANVLTF.

This clonotype came up a few times. The chain joins TRBV6-5 to TRBJ2-7, with 10 nucleotides matching TRBD2. J lost 6 bases, V lost 6 bases, and 11 bases had no gene match. This CDR3 region has 15 residues. Germline-derived CDR1 and CDR2 are MNHEY and SVGAGI. CDR3 DNA sequence: TGTGCCAGCAGATACCTTAGCGGGAGGACGAGCGAGCAGTACTTC. As protein: CASRYLSGRTSEQYF.

This clonotype appeared many times. V and J are TRBV6-5 and TRBJ1-2; D ambiguous. Germline V gene lookup returns CDR1 MNHEY and CDR2 SVGAGI. V shed 0 bases and J shed 8 bases, with 10 bases lying between them. CDR3 length equals 13 residues. The CDR3 nucleotides are TGTGCCAGCAGTTACTCTGTACAGAACGGCTACACCTTC. This translates into CASSYSVQNGYTF.

This sequence joins TRBV4-2 and TRBJ1-6; 7 nucleotides match TRBD1. Germline lookup yields CDR1 LGHNA and CDR2 YNFKEQ. The CDR3 consists of 16 residues. With 0 bases clipped from V and 7 bases from J, the junction kept 6 bases outside the gene matches. The chain's CDR3 is CASSQDYGTDNSPLHF. As DNA, the CDR3 is TGTGCCAGCAGCCAAGATTACGGGACAGACAATTCACCCCTCCACTTT.

This clonotype was recorded a few times. This CDR3 is CATSSTLASQETQYF. CDR3 in DNA: TGTGCCACCAGCAGTACACTAGCGTCCCAAGAGACCCAGTACTTC. J is TRBJ2-5 and V is TRBV15, with TRBD2 matching 7 bases. The CDR3 loop spans 15 amino acids. The V and J ends lost 3 bases and 1 base, in that order; junction bases with no gene match: 5. Germline values: CDR1 LNHNV, CDR2 YYDKDF (reference sequence). Together with reference TRBV15 and TRBJ2-5, the CDR3 gives the full variable domain: DAMVIQNPRYQVTQFGKPVTLSCSQTLNHNVMYWYQQKSSQAPKLLFHYYDKDFNNEADTPDNFQSRRPNTSFCFLDIRSPGLGDTAMYLCATSSTLASQETQYFGPGTRLLVL.

This chain links TRBV28 with TRBJ2-2; 7 positions agree with TRBD2. The junction had 5 bases not matched to a gene; V was cut back by 3 bases and J by 7 bases. Germline loops: CDR1 MDHEN, CDR2 SYDVKM. The CDR3 spans 14 residues. The CDR3 reads CASSLAGADGELFF. CDR3 in DNA: TGTGCCAGCAGTTTGGCGGGAGCGGACGGGGAGCTGTTTTTT.

This clonotype was recorded at least ten times. The chain is built from TRBV3-1 and TRBJ1-4; D is undetermined. The V gene lost 2 bases and the J gene lost 0 bases, with 7 bases spanning the gap. This CDR3 contains 15 residues. The germline V gene has CDR1 LGHDT and CDR2 YNNKEL (reference sequence). For the CDR3, the DNA is TGTGCCAGCAGCCAACCGACAACAACTAATGAAAAACTGTTTTTT. This translates into CASSQPTTTNEKLFF.

Details on this clonotype: A much larger clone is a single base away; this may be a read error. The chain couples TRBV2 to TRBJ1-1, with D maybe TRBD1 (5 bases). V was trimmed by 8 bases and J by 4 bases, leaving 14 bases between them. Germline values: CDR1 SNHLY, CDR2 FYNNEI. The CDR3 contains 13 residues. CDR3: CASGIGVSTEAFF. CDR3 in DNA: TGTGCCAGCGGGATAGGGGTCAGCACTGAAGCTTTCTTT.

This clonotype was observed many times. This chain joins TRBV7-2 and TRBJ2-4; D tentatively fits TRBD1 or TRBD2 (7 bases each). CDR3 size: 14 residues. V lost 5 bases and J 7 bases, leaving 15 bases between the germline ends. Germline lookup yields CDR1 SGHTA and CDR2 FQGNSA. Here the CDR3 DNA reads TGTGCCAGCAGCCTAAGCGGGACAGTTAACATTCAGTACTTC. Its translation: CASSLSGTVNIQYF.

This clonotype was found many times. This chain joins TRBV12-3 or TRBV12-4 and TRBJ2-5; D is unclear. This CDR3 contains 12 residues. V was trimmed by 3 bases and J by 4 bases, leaving 6 bases between them. DNA of the CDR3: TGTGCCAGCAGTTTTGGAGCAGAGACCCAGTACTTC. Its translation is CASSFGAETQYF.

V is TRBV29-1 and J is TRBJ2-5; 7 bases agree with TRBD1. The length of the CDR3 is 15 residues. With 6 bases clipped from V and 1 base from J, the junction kept 11 bases outside the gene matches. CDR1 SQVTM and CDR2 ANQGSEA come from the germline V gene. The CDR3 DNA reads TGCAGCGTACCTCCCCGGACAGGAATCCAAGAGACCCAGTACTTC. It is translated as CSVPPRTGIQETQYF.

This clonotype was counted only a few times. The chain is built from TRBV29-1 and TRBJ2-2, with 9 nucleotides matching TRBD1. CDR3 length equals 15 residues. The V gene's germline CDR1 is SQVTM and CDR2 ANQGSEA. CDR3 DNA sequence: TGCAGGGAAACTACAGGGGGCTCTTGCACCGGGGAGCTGTTTTTT. Residues: CRETTGGSCTGELFF.

This clonotype was seen a few times. This sequence joins TRBV20-1 and TRBJ2-5; D not resolved. This CDR3 comprises 13 residues. V lost 6 bases and J 4 bases, leaving 15 bases between the germline ends. In germline, CDR1 is DFQATT, CDR2 SNEGSKA (reference sequence). The chain's CDR3 is CSASPGQVETQYF. CDR3 nucleotide sequence: TGCAGTGCCTCCCCCGGGCAGGTAGAGACCCAGTACTTC.

The chain joins TRBV20-1 to TRBJ1-4; D is unresolved. Trimming pared 5 bases from V and 6 bases from J, leaving 13 bases between. CDR3 size: 13 residues. CDR1 and CDR2 from the germline V gene are DFQATT and SNEGSKA (reference sequence). The CDR3 DNA sequence: TGCAGTGCTTGGGAACACGGATATGAAAAACTGTTTTTT. Its translation: CSAWEHGYEKLFF.

This clonotype was recorded at least ten times. The chain uses TRBV7-8 and TRBJ2-7; TRBD2 aligns across 9 bases. Looked up from germline, CDR1 is SGHVS and CDR2 is FQNEAQ. Trimming at V came to 2 bases and at J to 1 base, leaving 9 bases not matched to a gene. The length of the CDR3 is 17 residues. In DNA, the CDR3 is TGTGCCAGCAGCTTAAAGTTACTAGCGGGTATTTCCTACGAGCAGTACTTC. Protein product: CASSLKLLAGISYEQYF.

In this sample, this clonotype turned up a few times. V is TRBV27 and J is TRBJ2-2; the match to TRBD1 covers 10 bases. Unmatched junction bases numbered 9, after V lost 8 bases and J lost 0 bases. The CDR3 totals 17 residues. Per the germline V gene, CDR1 is MNHEY and CDR2 is SMNVEV (reference sequence). CDR3 in amino acids: CASGKDRGLANTGELFF. For the CDR3, the DNA is TGTGCCAGCGGGAAAGACAGGGGGCTAGCGAACACCGGGGAGCTGTTTTTT.

The V call is TRBV20-1, the J call TRBJ2-6; D possibly corresponds to TRBD1 (5 bases). Trimming pared 3 bases from V and 0 bases from J, leaving 15 bases between. This CDR3 is built from 17 residues. The germline V gene encodes CDR1 DFQATT and CDR2 SNEGSKA (reference sequence). The CDR3 reads CSARDDRTNSGANVLTF. The CDR3, as DNA: TGCAGTGCTAGGGACGACAGAACTAACTCTGGGGCCAACGTCCTGACTTTC.

This clonotype was counted ten times or more. This chain connects TRBV6-2 or TRBV6-3 to TRBJ1-1; D is perhaps TRBD1 (5 bases). There are 13 residues in the CDR3. Germline assignment: CDR1 MNHEY and CDR2 SVGEGT. V lost 4 bases and J lost 4, with 10 bases in between. DNA of the CDR3: TGTGCCAGCAGTTGGGTGGGGGGCACTGAAGCTTTCTTT. It specifies CASSWVGGTEAFF.

This clonotype was observed a handful of times. The V gene is TRBV27, the J gene TRBJ1-2; perhaps TRBD1 as D (5 bases). From germline, CDR1 is MNHEY and CDR2 SMNVEV (reference sequence). This CDR3 spans 11 amino acids. V lost 10 bases, J lost 4 bases, and 10 bases lay in between. CDR3 loop: CATMTAYGYTF. The CDR3 nucleotides read TGTGCCACCATGACAGCCTATGGCTACACCTTC.

This clonotype was counted many times. The chain links TRBV2 to TRBJ2-7; 12 bases match TRBD1. In germline, CDR1 is SNHLY, CDR2 FYNNEI. The CDR3 is 16 residues long. J lost 0 bases, V lost 6 bases, and 6 bases had no gene match. CDR3 in DNA: TGTGCCAGCAGGGGACAGGGGGCCGTAAGCTCCTACGAGCAGTACTTC. Amino acid sequence: CASRGQGAVSSYEQYF.